This paragraph covers one TCR beta chain sequence. Antigen unknown. This specimen comes from a study of CD8 T cells in ankylosing spondylitis. General study results and limits: Seemingly characteristic of ankylosing spondylitis blood was a TCR beta motif consisting of about 8 highly homologous variants.

TCRdb reprocessed the 5' RACE reads with MiXCR, giving one entry per CDR3 protein. Found here are about 400,000 distinct CDR3 sequences, 20% to 25% of them singletons; the top ten hold roughly a sixth. V lost 0 bases and J lost 1, with 12 bases in between. Germline assignment: CDR1 LGHDT and CDR2 YNNKEL (reference sequence). The CDR3 is 17 residues long. Material for sequencing was blood, either unsorted or a sorted T cell fraction (not recorded which). The TCR was taken from a male donor with ankylosing spondylitis. The chain has TRBV3-1 and TRBJ2-2, with D possibly being TRBD1 or TRBD2 (5 bases each). DNA of the CDR3: TGTGCCAGCAGCCAAGATCGGGGCGGGCTGAACACCGGGGAGCTGTTTTTT. Its translation is CASSQDRGGLNTGELFF.